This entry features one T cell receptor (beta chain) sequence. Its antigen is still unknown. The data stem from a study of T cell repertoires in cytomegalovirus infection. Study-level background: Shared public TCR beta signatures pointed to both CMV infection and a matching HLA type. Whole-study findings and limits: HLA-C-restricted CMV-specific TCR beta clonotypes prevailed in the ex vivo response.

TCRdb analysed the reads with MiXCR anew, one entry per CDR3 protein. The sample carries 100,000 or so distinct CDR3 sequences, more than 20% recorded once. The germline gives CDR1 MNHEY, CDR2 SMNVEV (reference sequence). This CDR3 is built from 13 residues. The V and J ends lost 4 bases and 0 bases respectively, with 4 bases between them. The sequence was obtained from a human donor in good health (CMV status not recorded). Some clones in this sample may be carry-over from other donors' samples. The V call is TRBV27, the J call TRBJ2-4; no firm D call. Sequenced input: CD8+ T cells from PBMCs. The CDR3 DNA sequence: TGTGCCAGCAGTTCCATAGCCAAAAACATTCAGTACTTC. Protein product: CASSSIAKNIQYF.